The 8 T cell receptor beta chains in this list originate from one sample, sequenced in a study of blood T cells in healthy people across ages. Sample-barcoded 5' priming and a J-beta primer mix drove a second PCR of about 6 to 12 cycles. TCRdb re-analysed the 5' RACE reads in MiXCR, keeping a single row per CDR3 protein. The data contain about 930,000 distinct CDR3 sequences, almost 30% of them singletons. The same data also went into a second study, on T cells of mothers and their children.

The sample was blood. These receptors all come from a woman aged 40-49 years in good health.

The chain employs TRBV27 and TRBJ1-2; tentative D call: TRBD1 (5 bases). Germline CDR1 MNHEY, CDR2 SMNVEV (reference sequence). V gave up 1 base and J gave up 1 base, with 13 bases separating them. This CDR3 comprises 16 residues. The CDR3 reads CASSLFGDGDNYGYTF. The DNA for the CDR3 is TGTGCCAGCAGTTTATTTGGGGACGGCGATAACTATGGCTACACCTTC.

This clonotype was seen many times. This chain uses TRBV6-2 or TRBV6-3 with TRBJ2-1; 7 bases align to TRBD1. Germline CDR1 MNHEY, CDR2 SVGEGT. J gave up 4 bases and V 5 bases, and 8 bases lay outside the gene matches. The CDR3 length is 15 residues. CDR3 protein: CASSERAGGYNEQFF. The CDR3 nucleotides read TGTGCCAGCAGTGAACGGGCAGGGGGTTACAATGAGCAGTTCTTC.

The CDR3 spells CASSYGEQGGETQYF. CDR3 coding DNA: TGTGCCAGCAGTTACGGTGAACAGGGTGGAGAGACCCAGTACTTC. The chain employs TRBV6-2 or TRBV6-3 and TRBJ2-5; possible D gene TRBD1, 6 bases. Trimming pared 2 bases from V and 4 bases from J, leaving 14 bases between. This CDR3 is built from 15 residues. Germline lookup yields CDR1 MNHEY and CDR2 SVGEGT.

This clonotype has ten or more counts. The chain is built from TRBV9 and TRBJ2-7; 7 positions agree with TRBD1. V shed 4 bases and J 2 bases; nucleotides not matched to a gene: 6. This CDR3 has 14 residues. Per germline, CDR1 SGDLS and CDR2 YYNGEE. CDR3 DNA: TGTGCCAGCAGCCCAGGGACAGCTCCCTACGAGCAGTACTTC. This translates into CASSPGTAPYEQYF.

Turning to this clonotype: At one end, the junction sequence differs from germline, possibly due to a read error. CDR3 sequence (DNA): TGTGCCAGCAGCTTACAGGGGGCTGACTATGGCCACACCTTC. This gives the protein CASSLQGADYGHTF. The gene calls are TRBV7-2 and TRBJ1-2, with 8 nucleotides matching TRBD1. Germline V gene data show CDR1 as SGHTA and CDR2 as FQGNSA. The CDR3 loop spans 14 amino acids.

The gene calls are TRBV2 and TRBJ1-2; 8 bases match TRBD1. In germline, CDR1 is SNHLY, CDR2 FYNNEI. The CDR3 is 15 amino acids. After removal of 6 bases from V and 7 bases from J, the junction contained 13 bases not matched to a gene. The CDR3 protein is CASSTRQGLSSGYTF. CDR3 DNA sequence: TGTGCCAGCAGCACTCGACAGGGGTTATCCTCTGGCTACACCTTC.

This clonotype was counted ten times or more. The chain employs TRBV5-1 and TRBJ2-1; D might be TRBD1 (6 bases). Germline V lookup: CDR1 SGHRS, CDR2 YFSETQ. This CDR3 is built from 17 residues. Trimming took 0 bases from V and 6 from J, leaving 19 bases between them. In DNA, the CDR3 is TGCGCCAGCAGCTTGGGAACCGGGACACCAACCTCCAATGAGCAGTTCTTC. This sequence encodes CASSLGTGTPTSNEQFF. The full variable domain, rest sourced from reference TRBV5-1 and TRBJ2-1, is KAGVTQTPRYLIKTRGQQVTLSCSPISGHRSVSWYQQTPGQGLQFLFEYFSETQRNKGNFPGRFSGRQFSNSRSEMNVSTLELGDSALYLCASSLGTGTPTSNEQFFGPGTRLTVL.

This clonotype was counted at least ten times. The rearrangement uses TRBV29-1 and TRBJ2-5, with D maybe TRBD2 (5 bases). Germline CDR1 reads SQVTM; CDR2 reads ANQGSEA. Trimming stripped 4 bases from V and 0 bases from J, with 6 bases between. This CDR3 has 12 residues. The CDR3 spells CSVGTHQETQYF. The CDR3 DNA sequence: TGCAGCGTTGGGACTCACCAAGAGACCCAGTACTTC.